This T cell receptor beta chain was identified during a study of T cells in Graves' hyperthyroidism and ophthalmopathy. J was trimmed by 3 bases and V by 4 bases; bases with no gene match: 7. Germline lookup yields CDR1 LNHDA and CDR2 SQIVND (reference sequence). The CDR3 sequence is 15 residues long. An absence of ophthalmopathy progression within 18 months meant stable Graves' hyperthyroidism. Uncontrolled infection, other autoimmune disease, pregnancy or lactation disqualified patients from enrolment. Diagnoses rested on clinical symptoms, serum thyroxine and TRAb, thyroid ultrasound and orbital computed tomography. The CDR3 regions of TCR beta were amplified from RNA transcripts. HTBI primers drove first-round RT-PCR of the TCR CDR3. TCRdb recomputed calls from the multiplex PCR reads with MiXCR, one row per CDR3 protein. This table has nearly 750,000 distinct CDR3 sequences, 30% to 40% appearing once.

The clonotype comes from a middle-aged woman with Graves' hyperthyroidism. This chain uses TRBV19 with TRBJ2-7, with 9 bases matching TRBD1. The sample consisted of blood. The CDR3 bases are TGTGCCAGTAGTAATCTGGACAGGGGATACTACGAGCAGTACTTC. This sequence encodes CASSNLDRGYYEQYF.